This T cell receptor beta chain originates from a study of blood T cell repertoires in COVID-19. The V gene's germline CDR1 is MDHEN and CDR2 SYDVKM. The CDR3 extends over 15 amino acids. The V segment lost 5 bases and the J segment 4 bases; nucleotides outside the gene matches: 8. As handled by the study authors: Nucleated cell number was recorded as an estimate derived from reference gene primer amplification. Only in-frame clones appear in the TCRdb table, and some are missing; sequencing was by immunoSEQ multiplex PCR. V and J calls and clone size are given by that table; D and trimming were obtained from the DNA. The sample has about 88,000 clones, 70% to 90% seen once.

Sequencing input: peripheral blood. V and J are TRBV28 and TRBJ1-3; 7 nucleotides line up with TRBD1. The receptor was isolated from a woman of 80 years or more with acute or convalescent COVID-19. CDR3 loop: CASSVTTGPGNTIYF. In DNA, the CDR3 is TGTGCCAGCAGTGTGACGACAGGGCCGGGAAACACCATATATTTT.